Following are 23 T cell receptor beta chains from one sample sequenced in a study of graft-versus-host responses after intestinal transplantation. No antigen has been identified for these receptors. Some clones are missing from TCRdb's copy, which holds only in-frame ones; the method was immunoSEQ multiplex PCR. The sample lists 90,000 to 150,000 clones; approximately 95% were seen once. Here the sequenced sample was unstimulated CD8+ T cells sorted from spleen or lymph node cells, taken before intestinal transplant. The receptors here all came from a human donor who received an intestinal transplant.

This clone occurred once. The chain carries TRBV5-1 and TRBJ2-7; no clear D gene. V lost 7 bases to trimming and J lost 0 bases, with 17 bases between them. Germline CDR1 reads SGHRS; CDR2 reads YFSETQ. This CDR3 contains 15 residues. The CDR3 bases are TGCGCCAGCGGCCCCTCCCCGGGCAGCTCCTACGAGCAGTACTTC. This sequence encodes CASGPSPGSSYEQYF.

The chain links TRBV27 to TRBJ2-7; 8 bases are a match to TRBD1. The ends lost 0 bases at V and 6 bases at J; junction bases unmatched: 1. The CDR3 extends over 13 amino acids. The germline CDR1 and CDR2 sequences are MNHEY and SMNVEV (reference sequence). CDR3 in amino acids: CASSLSTGGEQYF. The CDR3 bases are TGTGCCAGCAGTTTATCAACAGGGGGCGAGCAGTACTTC.

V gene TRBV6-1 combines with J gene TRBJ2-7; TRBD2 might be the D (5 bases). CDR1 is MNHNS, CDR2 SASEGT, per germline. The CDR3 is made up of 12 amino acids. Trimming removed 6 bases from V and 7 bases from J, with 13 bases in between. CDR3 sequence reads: CASRPGRGEQYF. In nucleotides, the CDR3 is TGTGCCAGCAGACCCGGACGGGGAGAGCAGTACTTC.

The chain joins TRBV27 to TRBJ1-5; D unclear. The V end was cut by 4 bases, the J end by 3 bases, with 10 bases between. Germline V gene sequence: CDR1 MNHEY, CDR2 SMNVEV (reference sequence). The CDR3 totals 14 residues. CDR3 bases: TGTGCCAGCAGTTCCCCAGGACCCAATCAGCCCCAGCATTTT. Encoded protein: CASSSPGPNQPQHF.

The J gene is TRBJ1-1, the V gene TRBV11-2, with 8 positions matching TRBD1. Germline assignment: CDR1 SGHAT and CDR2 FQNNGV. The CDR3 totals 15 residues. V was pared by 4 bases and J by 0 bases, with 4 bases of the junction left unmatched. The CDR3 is CASSSEQGVNTEAFF. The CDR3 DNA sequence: TGTGCCAGCAGCTCAGAACAGGGGGTGAACACTGAAGCTTTCTTT.

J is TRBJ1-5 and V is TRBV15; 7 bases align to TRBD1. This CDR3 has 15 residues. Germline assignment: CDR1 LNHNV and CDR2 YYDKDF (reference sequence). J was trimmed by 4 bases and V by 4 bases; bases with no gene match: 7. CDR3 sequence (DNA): TGTGCCACCAGCACCAGGGGGGAGAGGAATCAGCCCCAGCATTTT. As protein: CATSTRGERNQPQHF.

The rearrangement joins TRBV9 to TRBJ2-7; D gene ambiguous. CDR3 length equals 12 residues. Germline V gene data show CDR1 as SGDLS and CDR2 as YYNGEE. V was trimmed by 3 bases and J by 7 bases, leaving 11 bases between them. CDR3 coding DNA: TGTGCCAGCAGCGCAGGCACCCGGGAGCAGTACTTC. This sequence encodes CASSAGTREQYF. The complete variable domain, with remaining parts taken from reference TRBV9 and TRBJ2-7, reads DSGVTQTPKHLITATGQRVTLRCSPRSGDLSVYWYQQSLDQGLQFLIQYYNGEERAKGNILERFSAQQFPDLHSELNLSSLELGDSALYFCASSAGTREQYFGPGTRLTVT.

For the CDR3, the DNA is TGTGCCAGCAGCCCGACCCCTGACAGGGGGACGTACAATGAGCAGTTCTTC. This encodes CASSPTPDRGTYNEQFF. V gene TRBV9 combines with J gene TRBJ2-1; 9 nucleotides match TRBD1. This CDR3 is 17 amino acids long. Per germline, CDR1 SGDLS and CDR2 YYNGEE. V lost 4 bases, J lost 4 bases, and 12 bases stayed unmatched.

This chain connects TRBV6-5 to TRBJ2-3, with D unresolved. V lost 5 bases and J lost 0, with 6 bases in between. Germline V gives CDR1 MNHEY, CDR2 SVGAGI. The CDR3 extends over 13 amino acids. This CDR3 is CASSRTSTDTQYF. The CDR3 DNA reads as TGTGCCAGCAGTCGTACTAGCACAGATACGCAGTATTTT.

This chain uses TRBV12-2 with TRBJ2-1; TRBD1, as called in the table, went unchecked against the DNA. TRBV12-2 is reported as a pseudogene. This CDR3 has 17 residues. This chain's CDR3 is CASRLERTEGDYNEQFF. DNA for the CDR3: TGTGCAAGTCGCTTAGAGCGGACAGAGGGGGACTACAATGAGCAGTTCTTC.

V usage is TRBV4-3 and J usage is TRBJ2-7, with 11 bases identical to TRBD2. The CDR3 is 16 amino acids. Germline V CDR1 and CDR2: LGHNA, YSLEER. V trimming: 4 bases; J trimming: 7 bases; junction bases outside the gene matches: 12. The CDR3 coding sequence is TGCGCCAGCAGCCTAAGACTAGCGGGATTCTTTACTGAGCAGTACTTC. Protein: CASSLRLAGFFTEQYF.

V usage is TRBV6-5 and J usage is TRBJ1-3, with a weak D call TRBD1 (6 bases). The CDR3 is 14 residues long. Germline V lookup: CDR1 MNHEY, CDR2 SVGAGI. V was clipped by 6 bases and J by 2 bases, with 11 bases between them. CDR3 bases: TGTGCCAGCAGCCAACAGGGAACTGGAAACACCATATATTTT. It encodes CASSQQGTGNTIYF.

CDR3 amino acids: CAWSLTRLAGETDTQYF. The CDR3 DNA is TGTGCCTGGAGCCTAACTCGACTAGCGGGAGAAACAGATACGCAGTATTTT. The chain links TRBV30 to TRBJ2-3, with 12 positions matching TRBD2. CDR1 is GTSNPN and CDR2 is SVGIG in the germline V gene (reference sequence). The V and J ends lost 3 bases and 3 bases, in that order; junction bases with no gene match: 10. The CDR3 is 17 amino acids. Supplemented by reference TRBV30 and TRBJ2-3, the full variable domain reads SQTIHQWPATLVQPVGSPLSLECTVEGTSNPNLYWYRQAAGRGLQLLFYSVGIGQISSEVPQNLSASRPQDRQFILSSKKLLLSDSGFYLCAWSLTRLAGETDTQYFGPGTRLTVL.

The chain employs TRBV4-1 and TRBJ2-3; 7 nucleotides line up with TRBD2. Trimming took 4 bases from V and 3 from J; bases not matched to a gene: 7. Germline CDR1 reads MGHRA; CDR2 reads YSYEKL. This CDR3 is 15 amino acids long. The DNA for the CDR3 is TGCGCCAGCAGCCCTATTCGTAGCGGGACAGATACGCAGTATTTT. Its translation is CASSPIRSGTDTQYF.

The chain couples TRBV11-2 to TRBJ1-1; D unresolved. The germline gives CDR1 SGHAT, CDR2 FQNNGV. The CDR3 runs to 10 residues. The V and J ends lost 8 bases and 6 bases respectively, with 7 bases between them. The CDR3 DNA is TGTGCCAGCGGGAGTCCTGAAGCTTTCTTT. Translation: CASGSPEAFF.

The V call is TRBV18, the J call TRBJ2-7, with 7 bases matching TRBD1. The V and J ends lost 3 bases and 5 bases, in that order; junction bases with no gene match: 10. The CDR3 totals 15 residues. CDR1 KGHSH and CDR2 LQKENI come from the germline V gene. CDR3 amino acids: CASSPLFLGGHEQYF. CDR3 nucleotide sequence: TGTGCCAGCTCACCCCTCTTCCTAGGGGGCCACGAGCAGTACTTC.

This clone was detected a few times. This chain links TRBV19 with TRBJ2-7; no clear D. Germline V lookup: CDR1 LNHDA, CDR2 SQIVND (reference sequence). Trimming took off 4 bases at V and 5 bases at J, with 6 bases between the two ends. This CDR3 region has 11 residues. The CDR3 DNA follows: TGTGCCAGTAGTAAAGGGAACGAGCAGTACTTC. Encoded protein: CASSKGNEQYF.

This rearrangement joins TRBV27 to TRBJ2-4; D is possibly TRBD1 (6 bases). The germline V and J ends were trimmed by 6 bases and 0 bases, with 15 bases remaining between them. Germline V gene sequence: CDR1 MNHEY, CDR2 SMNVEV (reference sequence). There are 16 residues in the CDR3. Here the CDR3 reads CASSSDRRGAKNIQYF. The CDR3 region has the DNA TGTGCCAGCAGCTCGGACAGACGGGGAGCCAAAAACATTCAGTACTTC.

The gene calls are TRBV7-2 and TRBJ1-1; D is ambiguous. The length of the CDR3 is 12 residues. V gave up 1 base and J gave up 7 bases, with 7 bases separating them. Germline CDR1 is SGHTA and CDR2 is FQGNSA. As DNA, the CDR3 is TGTGCCAGCAGCTTAGGGATCCATGAAGCTTTCTTT. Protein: CASSLGIHEAFF.

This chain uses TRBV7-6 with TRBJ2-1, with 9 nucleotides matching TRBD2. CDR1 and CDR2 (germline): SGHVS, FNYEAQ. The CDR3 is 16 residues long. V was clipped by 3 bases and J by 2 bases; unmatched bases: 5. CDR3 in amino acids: CASSLLTSGAYNEQFF. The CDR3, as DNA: TGTGCCAGCAGCTTGTTGACTAGCGGTGCCTACAATGAGCAGTTCTTC.

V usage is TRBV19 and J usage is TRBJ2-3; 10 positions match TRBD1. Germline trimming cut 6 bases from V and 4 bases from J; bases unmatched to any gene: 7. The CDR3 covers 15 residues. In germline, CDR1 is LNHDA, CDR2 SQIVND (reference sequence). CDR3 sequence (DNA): TGTGCCAGTAGCGAGACAGGGGGCCGAGCAGATACGCAGTATTTT. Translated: CASSETGGRADTQYF.

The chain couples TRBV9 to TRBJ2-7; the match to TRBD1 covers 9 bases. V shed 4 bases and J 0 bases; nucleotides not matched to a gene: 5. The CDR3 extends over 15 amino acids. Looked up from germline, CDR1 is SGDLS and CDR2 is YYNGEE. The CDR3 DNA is TGTGCCAGCAGCATTGGGACAGGGATCTCCTACGAGCAGTACTTC. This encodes CASSIGTGISYEQYF.

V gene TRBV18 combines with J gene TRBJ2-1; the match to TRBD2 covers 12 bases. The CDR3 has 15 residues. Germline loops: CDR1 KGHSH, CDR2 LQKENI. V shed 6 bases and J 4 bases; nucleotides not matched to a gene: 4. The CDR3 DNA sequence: TGTGCCAGCTCCCGGACTAGCGGGATTTACAATGAGCAGTTCTTC. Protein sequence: CASSRTSGIYNEQFF.